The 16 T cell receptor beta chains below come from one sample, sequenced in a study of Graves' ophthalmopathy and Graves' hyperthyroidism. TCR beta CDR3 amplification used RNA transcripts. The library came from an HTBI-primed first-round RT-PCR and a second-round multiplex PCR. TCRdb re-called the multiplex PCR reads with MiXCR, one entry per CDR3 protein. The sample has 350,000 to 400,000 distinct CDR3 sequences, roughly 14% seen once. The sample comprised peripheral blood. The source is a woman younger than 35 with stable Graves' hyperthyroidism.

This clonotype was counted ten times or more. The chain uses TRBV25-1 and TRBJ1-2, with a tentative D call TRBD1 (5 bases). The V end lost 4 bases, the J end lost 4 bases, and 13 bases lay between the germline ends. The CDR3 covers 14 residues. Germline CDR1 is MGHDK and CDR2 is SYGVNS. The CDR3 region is CASSGTDNGYGYTF. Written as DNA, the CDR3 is TGTGCCAGCAGTGGGACGGACAACGGCTATGGCTACACCTTC.

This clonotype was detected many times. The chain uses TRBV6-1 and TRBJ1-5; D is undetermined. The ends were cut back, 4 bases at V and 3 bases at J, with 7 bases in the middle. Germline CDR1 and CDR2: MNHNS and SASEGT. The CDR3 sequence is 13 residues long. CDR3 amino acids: CASSGQPNQPQHF. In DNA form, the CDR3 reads TGTGCCAGCAGTGGCCAGCCCAATCAGCCCCAGCATTTT.

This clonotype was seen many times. The CDR3 sequence: CASRDRGSGNQPQHF. The CDR3 DNA follows: TGTGCCAGTCGTGACAGGGGAAGTGGGAATCAGCCCCAGCATTTT. The chain links TRBV19 to TRBJ1-5, with 8 nucleotides matching TRBD1. The V gene end was trimmed by 8 bases and the J gene end by 4 bases; junction bases not matched to a gene: 10. This CDR3 spans 15 amino acids. Per germline, CDR1 LNHDA and CDR2 SQIVND (reference sequence).

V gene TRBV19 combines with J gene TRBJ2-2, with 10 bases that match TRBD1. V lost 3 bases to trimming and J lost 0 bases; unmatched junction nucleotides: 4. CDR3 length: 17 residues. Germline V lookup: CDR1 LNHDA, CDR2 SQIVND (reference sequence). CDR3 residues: CASSMVGQGANTGELFF. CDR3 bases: TGTGCCAGTAGTATGGTTGGACAGGGGGCGAACACCGGGGAGCTGTTTTTT.

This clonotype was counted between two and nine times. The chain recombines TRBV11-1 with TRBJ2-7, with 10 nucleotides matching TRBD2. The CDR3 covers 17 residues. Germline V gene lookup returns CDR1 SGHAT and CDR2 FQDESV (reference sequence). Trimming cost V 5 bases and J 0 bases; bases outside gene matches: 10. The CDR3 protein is CASSRHQTSGHSYEQYF. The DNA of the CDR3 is TGTGCCAGCAGCCGCCACCAGACTAGCGGGCACTCCTACGAGCAGTACTTC.

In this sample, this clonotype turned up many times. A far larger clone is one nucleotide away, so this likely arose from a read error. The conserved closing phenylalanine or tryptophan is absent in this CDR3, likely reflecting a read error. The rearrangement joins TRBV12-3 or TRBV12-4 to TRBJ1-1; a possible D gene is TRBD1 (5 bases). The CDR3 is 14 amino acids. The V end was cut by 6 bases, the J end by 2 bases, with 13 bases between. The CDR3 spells CASSPGRGNTEAFS. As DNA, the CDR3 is TGTGCCAGCAGCCCGGGACGCGGAAACACTGAAGCTTTCTCT.

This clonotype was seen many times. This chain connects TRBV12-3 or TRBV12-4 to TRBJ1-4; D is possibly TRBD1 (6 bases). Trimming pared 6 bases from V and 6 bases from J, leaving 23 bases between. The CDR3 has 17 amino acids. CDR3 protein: CASSQSSRGARDEKLFF. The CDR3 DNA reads TGTGCCAGCAGCCAATCCTCGAGGGGGGCAAGGGATGAAAAACTGTTTTTT.

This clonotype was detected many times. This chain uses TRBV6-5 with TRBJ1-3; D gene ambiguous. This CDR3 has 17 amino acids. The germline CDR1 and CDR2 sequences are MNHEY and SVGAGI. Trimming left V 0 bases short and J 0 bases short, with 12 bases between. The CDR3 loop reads CASSYSPPGSSGNTIYF. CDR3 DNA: TGTGCCAGCAGTTACTCCCCCCCTGGCAGCTCTGGAAACACCATATATTTT.

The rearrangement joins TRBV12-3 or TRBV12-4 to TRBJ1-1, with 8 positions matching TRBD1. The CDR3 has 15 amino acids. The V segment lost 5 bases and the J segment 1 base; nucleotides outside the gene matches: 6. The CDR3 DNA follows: TGTGCCAGCAGTATAAACAGGGGGAGGAACACTGAAGCTTTCTTT. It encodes CASSINRGRNTEAFF.

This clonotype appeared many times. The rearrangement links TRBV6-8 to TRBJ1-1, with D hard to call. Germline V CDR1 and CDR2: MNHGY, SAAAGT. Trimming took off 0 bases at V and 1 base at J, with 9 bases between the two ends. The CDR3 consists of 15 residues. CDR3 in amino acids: CASSYSPGWNTEAFF. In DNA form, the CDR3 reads TGTGCCAGCAGTTACTCCCCTGGGTGGAACACTGAAGCTTTCTTT.

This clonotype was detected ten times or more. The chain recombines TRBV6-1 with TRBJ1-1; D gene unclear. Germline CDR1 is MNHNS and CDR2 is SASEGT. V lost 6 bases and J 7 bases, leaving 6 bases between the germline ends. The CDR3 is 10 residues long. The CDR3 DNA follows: TGTGCCAGCAGGCAAGATGAAGCTTTCTTT. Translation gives CASRQDEAFF.

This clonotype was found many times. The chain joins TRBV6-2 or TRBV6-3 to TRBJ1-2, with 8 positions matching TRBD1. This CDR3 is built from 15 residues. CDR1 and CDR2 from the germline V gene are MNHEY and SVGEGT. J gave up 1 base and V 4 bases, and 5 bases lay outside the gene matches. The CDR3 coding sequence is TGTGCCAGCAGTTTGGACAGGGCGGGTAACTATGGCTACACCTTC. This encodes CASSLDRAGNYGYTF.

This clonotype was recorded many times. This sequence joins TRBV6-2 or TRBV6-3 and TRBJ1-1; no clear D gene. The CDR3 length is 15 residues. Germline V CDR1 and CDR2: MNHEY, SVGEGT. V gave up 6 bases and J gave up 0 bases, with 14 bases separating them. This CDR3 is CASRHDKYMNTEAFF. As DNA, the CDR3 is TGTGCCAGCAGACACGACAAATACATGAACACTGAAGCTTTCTTT.

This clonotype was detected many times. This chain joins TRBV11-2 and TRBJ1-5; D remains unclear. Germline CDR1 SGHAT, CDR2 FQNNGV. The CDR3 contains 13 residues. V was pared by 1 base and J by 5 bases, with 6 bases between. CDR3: CASSLGEHQPQHF. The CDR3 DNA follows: TGTGCCAGCAGCTTAGGGGAGCATCAGCCCCAGCATTTT.

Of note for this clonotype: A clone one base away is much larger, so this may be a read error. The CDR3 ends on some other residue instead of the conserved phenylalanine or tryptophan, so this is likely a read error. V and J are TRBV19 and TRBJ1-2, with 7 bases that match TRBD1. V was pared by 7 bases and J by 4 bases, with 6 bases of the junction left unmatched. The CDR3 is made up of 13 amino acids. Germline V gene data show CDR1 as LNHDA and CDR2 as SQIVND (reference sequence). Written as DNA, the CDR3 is TGTGCCAGTACCACCGGGACAGTCTATGGCTACACCTAC. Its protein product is CASTTGTVYGYTY.

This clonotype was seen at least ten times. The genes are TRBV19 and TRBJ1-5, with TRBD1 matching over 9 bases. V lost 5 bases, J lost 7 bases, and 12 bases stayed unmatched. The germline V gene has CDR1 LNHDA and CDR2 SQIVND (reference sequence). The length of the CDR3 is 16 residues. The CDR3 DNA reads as TGTGCCAGTAGTCCCGGGACAGGGATAACCCGCCAGCCCCAGCATTTT. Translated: CASSPGTGITRQPQHF.